This T cell receptor (beta chain) was sequenced during a study of beta chain features in type 1 diabetes. This clone was observed many times. Its antigen is still unknown. Every isolated RNA sample was fully reverse transcribed, so sequencing captured expressed TCRB transcripts. Sequenced by immunoSEQ multiplex PCR; TCRdb stores in-frame clones only, minus some. The table has nearly 350,000 clones, approximately 10% seen once. Trimming cost V 4 bases and J 5 bases, with 8 bases left between them. The CDR3 totals 13 residues. CDR1 and CDR2 (germline): SEHNR, FQNEAQ (reference sequence). Findings and limits, study-wide: Within each of all four CD4+ subsets, Type 1 diabetes patients had TCRB CDR3s that were moderately but significantly shorter.

The TCR sequence derives from a man between 25 and 39 years old with type 1 diabetes. The chain uses TRBV7-9 and TRBJ2-2; no firm D call. The source material was central memory CD4+ T cells from blood. This CDR3 is CASSSHETGELFF. The CDR3 DNA follows: TGTGCCAGCAGCTCGCACGAAACCGGGGAGCTGTTTTTT. The full variable domain, completed using reference TRBV7-9 and TRBJ2-2, is DTGVSQNPRHKITKRGQNVTFRCDPISEHNRLYWYRQTLGQGPEFLTYFQNEAQLEKSRLLSDRFSAERPKGSFSTLEIQRTEQGDSAMYLCASSSHETGELFFGEGSRLTVL.